The 25 T cell receptor beta chains below all came from one sample that was sequenced in a study of blood T cell repertoires in COVID-19. TCRdb's copy holds only in-frame clones and misses some; the assay was immunoSEQ multiplex PCR. The data show some 180,000 clones, approximately 80% seen once. Material: PBMCs or T cells enriched from blood (not recorded which). The receptor set was obtained from a man in his fifties or sixties who had been exposed to COVID-19.

CDR3 loop: CASSISASSTDTQYF. CDR3 coding DNA: TGTGCCAGTAGTATTTCAGCGTCTAGCACAGATACGCAGTATTTT. The genes are TRBV19 and TRBJ2-3, with D unclear. V was trimmed by 3 bases and J by 0 bases, leaving 10 bases between them. Looked up from germline, CDR1 is LNHDA and CDR2 is SQIVND (reference sequence). The CDR3 totals 15 residues.

This sequence joins TRBV6-5 and TRBJ1-2; D call uncertain. Germline V lookup: CDR1 MNHEY, CDR2 SVGAGI. This CDR3 contains 11 residues. V was trimmed by 2 bases and J by 8 bases, leaving 6 bases between them. The CDR3: CASSYAGGYTF. For the CDR3, the DNA is TGTGCCAGCAGTTACGCAGGCGGCTACACCTTC.

V gene TRBV6-5 combines with J gene TRBJ2-1, with 8 bases lining up with TRBD2. The CDR3 loop spans 14 amino acids. Per the germline V gene, CDR1 is MNHEY and CDR2 is SVGAGI. Trimming took 6 bases from V and 9 from J; bases not matched to a gene: 10. The CDR3 is CASSHSREGREQFF. CDR3 nucleotides: TGTGCCAGCAGCCATAGTCGGGAGGGCCGTGAGCAGTTCTTC.

The rearrangement uses TRBV5-1 and TRBJ1-1, with 10 bases identical to TRBD1. Germline-derived CDR1 and CDR2 are SGHRS and YFSETQ. V trimming: 4 bases; J trimming: 1 base; junction bases outside the gene matches: 4. This CDR3 is 15 amino acids long. Written as DNA, the CDR3 is TGCGCCAGCAGCCCTGGGACAGGGGAGAACACTGAAGCTTTCTTT. Residues: CASSPGTGENTEAFF.

The gene calls are TRBV30 and TRBJ1-1; weak D call: TRBD1 (6 bases). The length of the CDR3 is 13 residues. Trimming took 2 bases from V and 2 from J, leaving 9 bases between them. CDR1 is GTSNPN, CDR2 SVGIG, per germline (reference sequence). The CDR3 DNA reads TGTGCCTGGAGTTCGGGGACAAACACTGAAGCTTTCTTT. Its translation: CAWSSGTNTEAFF.

The chain couples TRBV4-3 to TRBJ2-2; D is perhaps TRBD1 (5 bases). The CDR3 has 15 amino acids. Germline V gene sequence: CDR1 LGHNA, CDR2 YSLEER. Trimming left V 2 bases short and J 1 base short, with 8 bases between. CDR3: CASSQTDRNTGELFF. In DNA form, the CDR3 reads TGCGCCAGCAGCCAAACTGACAGGAACACCGGGGAGCTGTTTTTT.

The chain combines TRBV28 with TRBJ2-5, with D perhaps matching TRBD2 (6 bases). V was cut by 11 bases and J by 0 bases, with 31 bases left in between. CDR3 length: 19 amino acids. Germline V CDR1 and CDR2: MDHEN, SYDVKM. CDR3 sequence (DNA): TGTGCCGCAGAGGGGAGAGGGGTCGCGGGGATTCAGTACCAAGAGACCCAGTACTTC. Translating gives CAAEGRGVAGIQYQETQYF.

The gene calls are TRBV29-1 and TRBJ1-5, with D possibly TRBD1 on 6 matching bases. The germline CDR1 and CDR2 sequences are SQVTM and ANQGSEA. The CDR3 length is 13 residues. Trimming cost V 4 bases and J 5 bases, with 12 bases left between them. DNA for the CDR3: TGCAGCGTTGCTCGACAGGTTGATCAGCCCCAGCATTTT. Translated, it gives CSVARQVDQPQHF.

V usage is TRBV11-3 and J usage is TRBJ2-3; 13 bases agree with TRBD2. V lost 4 bases to trimming and J lost 8 bases; unmatched junction nucleotides: 9. The CDR3 contains 16 residues. The germline V gene has CDR1 SGHNT and CDR2 YENEEA. In nucleotides, the CDR3 is TGTGCCAGCAGCTCCGGGACTAGCGGGATATTCGGTACGCAGTATTTT. This encodes CASSSGTSGIFGTQYF. Together with reference TRBV11-3 and TRBJ2-3, the CDR3 gives the full variable domain: EAGVVQSPRYKIIEKKQPVAFWCNPISGHNTLYWYLQNLGQGPELLIRYENEEAVDDSQLPKDRFSAERLKGVDSTLKIQPAELGDSAVYLCASSSGTSGIFGTQYFGPGTRLTVL.

V usage is TRBV7-2 and J usage is TRBJ2-3, with 13 bases fitting TRBD2. Germline V gene data show CDR1 as SGHTA and CDR2 as FQGNSA. Trimming took 4 bases from V and 7 from J; bases not matched to a gene: 11. The CDR3 extends over 17 amino acids. The CDR3: CASSSTSGRAGRNTQYF. The CDR3 nucleotides are TGTGCCAGCAGCTCAACTAGCGGGAGGGCCGGACGTAATACGCAGTATTTT.

There are many counts of this clone. The rearrangement uses TRBV27 and TRBJ1-5, with 7 nucleotides matching TRBD1. V lost 6 bases and J lost 2; bases outside the gene matches: 10. The CDR3 runs 16 residues. Germline loops: CDR1 MNHEY, CDR2 SMNVEV (reference sequence). The CDR3 loop reads CASRAGGGNGNQPQHF. The CDR3 nucleotides are TGTGCCAGCAGGGCTGGAGGGGGCAATGGCAATCAGCCCCAGCATTTT.

The V and J genes are TRBV5-8 and TRBJ2-4, with a possible D match to TRBD2 (6 bases). The ends were cut back, 4 bases at V and 0 bases at J, with 14 bases in the middle. The CDR3 loop spans 16 amino acids. The germline gives CDR1 SGHTS, CDR2 YDEGEE. The CDR3 sequence is CASSAGTLLAKNIQYF. In DNA form, the CDR3 reads TGTGCCAGCAGCGCTGGGACTTTACTAGCCAAAAACATTCAGTACTTC. Complete variable domain (other parts from reference TRBV5-8 and TRBJ2-4): EAGVTQSPTHLIKTRGQQATLRCSPISGHTSVYWYQQALGLGLQFLLWYDEGEERNRGNFPPRFSGRQFPNYSSELNVNALELEDSALYLCASSAGTLLAKNIQYFGAGTRLSVL.

To note about this clone: The identical CDR3 is also encoded by other nucleotide sequences in the sample. The rearrangement links TRBV18 to TRBJ2-1; D possibly corresponds to TRBD2 (5 bases). Germline V lookup: CDR1 KGHSH, CDR2 LQKENI. Trimming took off 0 bases at V and 6 bases at J, with 9 bases between the two ends. The CDR3 covers 14 residues. Here the CDR3 DNA reads TGTGCCAGCTCACCACCTCTAGCCGCCAATGAGCAGTTCTTC. As protein: CASSPPLAANEQFF.

J is TRBJ1-1 and V is TRBV30, with TRBD1 as a possible D gene (6 bases). Germline lookup yields CDR1 GTSNPN and CDR2 SVGIG (reference sequence). V was pared by 0 bases and J by 5 bases, with 13 bases between. This CDR3 is 14 amino acids long. CDR3 protein: CAWSVGGRGTEAFF. CDR3 DNA sequence: TGTGCCTGGAGTGTAGGGGGAAGAGGAACTGAAGCTTTCTTT. The variable domain in full, with the rest retrieved from reference TRBV30 and TRBJ1-1, is SQTIHQWPATLVQPVGSPLSLECTVEGTSNPNLYWYRQAAGRGLQLLFYSVGIGQISSEVPQNLSASRPQDRQFILSSKKLLLSDSGFYLCAWSVGGRGTEAFFGQGTRLTVV.

The chain couples TRBV3-1 (or the pseudogene TRBV3-2) to TRBJ2-7; no definite D call. The germline V gene encodes CDR1 LGHDT and CDR2 YNNKEL (reference sequence). This CDR3 is built from 12 residues. With 4 bases removed from V and 4 bases from J, the gap between germline ends came to 8 bases. The CDR3 DNA reads as TGTGCCAGCAGCCCCAAGCATTACGAGCAGTACTTC. This codes for CASSPKHYEQYF.

The chain joins TRBV28 to TRBJ2-1; 8 bases are shared with TRBD2. With 4 bases clipped from V and 8 bases from J, the junction kept 10 bases outside the gene matches. The CDR3 has 15 residues. Germline CDR1 and CDR2: MDHEN and SYDVKM. The CDR3 sequence: CASSSSLAGGDEQFF. The CDR3 DNA follows: TGTGCCAGCAGTTCCTCCCTGGCGGGAGGCGATGAGCAGTTCTTC.

The chain joins TRBV19 to TRBJ2-1; a possible D gene is TRBD2 (6 bases). Between the trimmed V and J ends, which lost 2 bases and 1 base, there was a span of 9 bases. CDR1 and CDR2 from the germline V gene are LNHDA and SQIVND (reference sequence). The CDR3 contains 15 residues. DNA of the CDR3: TGTGCCAGTAGTATATTTCGGGAGTCCTACAATGAGCAGTTCTTC. Its protein is CASSIFRESYNEQFF.

In its sample, this clone was seen a few times. CDR3 DNA: TGTGCCAGCAGCTTCCCCGGACAGGAAGAAGCTTTCTTT. As protein: CASSFPGQEEAFF. J is TRBJ1-1 and V is TRBV11-3, with 7 bases matching TRBD1. Germline values: CDR1 SGHNT, CDR2 YENEEA. V lost 3 bases, J lost 8 bases, and 6 bases stayed unmatched. The CDR3 runs to 13 residues.

The V and J genes are TRBV13 and TRBJ2-5; D may be TRBD2 (6 bases). This CDR3 contains 15 residues. Germline-derived CDR1 and CDR2 are PRHDT and FYEKMQ (reference sequence). V was shortened by 4 bases and J by 5 bases, with 17 bases between the two germline ends. In DNA, the CDR3 is TGTGCCAGCAGCTCCCCGGGAGTTCAACGGGAGACCCAGTACTTC. Residues: CASSSPGVQRETQYF.

This clone turned up a few times. The V and J genes are TRBV7-2 and TRBJ2-2; 7 positions match TRBD1. This CDR3 has 14 amino acids. Looked up from germline, CDR1 is SGHTA and CDR2 is FQGNSA. The junction had 2 bases not matched to a gene; V was cut back by 3 bases and J by 4 bases. The DNA of the CDR3 is TGTGCCAGCAGCTTTCCAGGGGGCACCGGGGAGCTGTTTTTT. Protein: CASSFPGGTGELFF.

This clone occurred many times. V gene TRBV2 combines with J gene TRBJ2-3; 7 bases map to TRBD2. The V gene end was trimmed by 6 bases and the J gene end by 10 bases; junction bases not matched to a gene: 10. CDR1 SNHLY and CDR2 FYNNEI come from the germline V gene. This CDR3 contains 13 residues. The CDR3 here is CASRPSRTSAQYF. The CDR3 nucleotides read TGTGCCAGCAGGCCATCCCGGACTAGTGCGCAGTATTTT.

This clone was seen only once. This sequence joins TRBV2 and TRBJ2-2; 11 nucleotides align to TRBD2. Germline loops: CDR1 SNHLY, CDR2 FYNNEI. V lost 7 bases, J lost 4 bases, and 8 bases stayed unmatched. The CDR3 length is 16 residues. CDR3 loop: CASIPGLAEFTGELFF. The CDR3 bases are TGTGCCAGCATCCCGGGACTAGCGGAGTTCACCGGGGAGCTGTTTTTT. The full variable domain, with the rest looked up from reference TRBV2 and TRBJ2-2, is EPEVTQTPSHQVTQMGQEVILRCVPISNHLYFYWYRQILGQKVEFLVSFYNNEISEKSEIFDDQFSVERPDGSNFTLKIRSTKLEDSAMYFCASIPGLAEFTGELFFGEGSRLTVL.

The V gene is TRBV14, the J gene TRBJ1-2; TRBD1 aligns across 9 bases. Looked up from germline, CDR1 is SGHDN and CDR2 is FVKESK. The CDR3 spans 18 residues. V shed 0 bases, J shed 1 base, and the junction held 9 bases outside the gene matches. CDR3: CASSQDSRTGAFNYGYTF. The DNA of the CDR3 is TGTGCCAGCAGCCAAGATTCTAGGACAGGGGCCTTTAACTATGGCTACACCTTC.

This CDR3 reads CASLERDYNEQFF. The CDR3 nucleotides read TGTGCCAGCCTAGAGCGCGACTACAATGAGCAGTTCTTC. The chain joins TRBV12-3 or TRBV12-4 to TRBJ2-1; the D is unclear. Trimming pared 8 bases from V and 3 bases from J, leaving 11 bases between. The length of the CDR3 is 13 residues.

This clone was recorded at least ten times. V is TRBV9 and J is TRBJ2-1; TRBD2 matches 12 bases. This CDR3 has 17 residues. CDR1 SGDLS and CDR2 YYNGEE come from the germline V gene. The J segment lost 1 base and the V segment lost 4 bases, leaving 6 bases of the junction unmatched. DNA for the CDR3: TGTGCCAGCAGCATCGGACTAGCGGGAATATCCTACAATGAGCAGTTCTTC. This gives the protein CASSIGLAGISYNEQFF.